A single T cell receptor beta chain is shown here with its context. These data originate in a study of T cell responses to AZD1222 COVID-19 vaccine. Clones were sequenced by immunoSEQ multiplex PCR, and TCRdb holds only the in-frame ones, with some missing. The profile shows more than 95,000 clones, roughly 90% of them singletons. Germline V gene sequence: CDR1 SEHNR, CDR2 FQNEAQ (reference sequence). The CDR3 loop spans 17 amino acids. Trimming cost V 5 bases and J 5 bases; bases outside gene matches: 15. Specimen: peripheral blood, collected on day 0 of AZD1222 vaccination. The chain has TRBV7-9 and TRBJ1-1; 9 positions match TRBD1. The receptor's source is an adult in good health. CDR3 in amino acids: CASSPPGEGQGGTEAFF. The DNA for the CDR3 is TGTGCCAGCAGCCCTCCCGGGGAGGGACAGGGAGGAACTGAAGCTTTCTTT. The full variable domain, its missing parts supplied by reference TRBV7-9 and TRBJ1-1, is DTGVSQNPRHKITKRGQNVTFRCDPISEHNRLYWYRQTLGQGPEFLTYFQNEAQLEKSRLLSDRFSAERPKGSFSTLEIQRTEQGDSAMYLCASSPPGEGQGGTEAFFGQGTRLTVV.